This T cell receptor beta chain is drawn from a study of blood T cell repertoires in COVID-19. Study summary: Collection of acute and convalescent COVID-19 samples took place in the United States, Italy and Spain. T cells, B-cell-depleted T cells, or PBMCs supplied cDNA or gDNA.

Trimming cost V 4 bases and J 6 bases; bases outside gene matches: 5. Germline CDR1 SGHNT, CDR2 YYREEE (reference sequence). The CDR3 covers 13 residues. In the source study's methods: Reference gene primer amplification gave nucleated cell count estimates. The assay was immunoSEQ multiplex PCR, and TCRdb's table has in-frame clones only and misses some. That table gives V, J and clone size, and the DNA gave D and trimming. Of a few hundred thousand clones in the sample, about 88% were seen once. The TCR was taken from a man aged 35 to 55 with acute or convalescent COVID-19. The chain joins TRBV5-4 to TRBJ1-2; the match to TRBD1 covers 8 bases. The sample taken for sequencing was peripheral blood. Written as DNA, the CDR3 is TGTGCCAGCAGCGTGGGACAGGCAAATGGCTACACCTTC. Protein product: CASSVGQANGYTF.